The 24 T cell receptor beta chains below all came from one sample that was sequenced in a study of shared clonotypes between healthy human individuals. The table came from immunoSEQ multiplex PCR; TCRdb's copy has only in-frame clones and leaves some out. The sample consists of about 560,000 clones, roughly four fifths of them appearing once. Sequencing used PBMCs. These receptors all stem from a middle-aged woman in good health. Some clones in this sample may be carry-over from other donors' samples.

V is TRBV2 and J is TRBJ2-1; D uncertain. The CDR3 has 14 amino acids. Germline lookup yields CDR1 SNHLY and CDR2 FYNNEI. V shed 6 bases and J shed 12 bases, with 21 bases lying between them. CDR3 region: CASRAYILDMRQFF. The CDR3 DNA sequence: TGTGCCAGCAGGGCCTATATCCTAGATATGAGGCAGTTCTTC.

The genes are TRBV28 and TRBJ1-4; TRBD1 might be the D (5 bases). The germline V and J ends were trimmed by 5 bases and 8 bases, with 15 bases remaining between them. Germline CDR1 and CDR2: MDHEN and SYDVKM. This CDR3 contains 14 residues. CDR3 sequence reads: CASSMRQGREKLFF. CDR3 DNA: TGTGCCAGCAGTATGCGGCAGGGAAGAGAAAAACTGTTTTTT. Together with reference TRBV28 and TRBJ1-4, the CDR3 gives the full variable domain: DVKVTQSSRYLVKRTGEKVFLECVQDMDHENMFWYRQDPGLGLRLIYFSYDVKMKEKGDIPEGYSVSREKKERFSLILESASTNQTSMYLCASSMRQGREKLFFGSGTQLSVL.

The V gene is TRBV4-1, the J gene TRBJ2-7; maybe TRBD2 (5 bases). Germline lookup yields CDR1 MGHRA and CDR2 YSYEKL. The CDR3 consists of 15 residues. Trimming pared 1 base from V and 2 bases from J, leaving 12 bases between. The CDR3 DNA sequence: TGCGCCAGCAGCCAAGCGGGGTCCGGAACCTACGAGCAGTACTTC. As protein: CASSQAGSGTYEQYF.

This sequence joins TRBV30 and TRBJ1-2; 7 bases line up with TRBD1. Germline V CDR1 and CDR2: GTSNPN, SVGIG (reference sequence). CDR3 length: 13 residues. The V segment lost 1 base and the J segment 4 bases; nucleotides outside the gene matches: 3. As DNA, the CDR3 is TGTGCCTGGAGTGCCGGGACAGTCTATGGCTACACCTTC. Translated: CAWSAGTVYGYTF.

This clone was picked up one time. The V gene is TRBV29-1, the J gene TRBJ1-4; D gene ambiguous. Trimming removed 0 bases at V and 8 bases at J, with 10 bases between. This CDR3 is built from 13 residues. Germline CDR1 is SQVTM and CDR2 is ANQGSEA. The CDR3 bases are TGCAGCGTTGAAGATCTCAGAGGAGAAAAACTGTTTTTT. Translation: CSVEDLRGEKLFF.

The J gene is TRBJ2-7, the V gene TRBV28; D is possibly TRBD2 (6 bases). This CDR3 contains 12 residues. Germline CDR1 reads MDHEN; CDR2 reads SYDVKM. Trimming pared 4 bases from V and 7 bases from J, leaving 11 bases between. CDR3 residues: CASSSFREEQYF. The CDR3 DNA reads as TGTGCCAGCAGTTCGTTCCGGGAGGAGCAGTACTTC.

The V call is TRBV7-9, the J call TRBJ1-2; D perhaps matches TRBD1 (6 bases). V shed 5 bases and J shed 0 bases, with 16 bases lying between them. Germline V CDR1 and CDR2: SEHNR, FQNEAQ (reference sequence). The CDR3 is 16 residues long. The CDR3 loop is CASSTPTGEANYGYTF. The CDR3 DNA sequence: TGTGCCAGCAGCACCCCGACAGGAGAAGCTAACTATGGCTACACCTTC.

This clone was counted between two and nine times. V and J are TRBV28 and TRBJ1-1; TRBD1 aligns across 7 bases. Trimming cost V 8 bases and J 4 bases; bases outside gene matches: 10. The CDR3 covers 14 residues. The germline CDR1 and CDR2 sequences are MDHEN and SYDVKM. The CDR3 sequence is CASATLGQPTEAFF. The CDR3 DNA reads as TGTGCCAGCGCTACCTTGGGACAGCCCACTGAAGCTTTCTTT.

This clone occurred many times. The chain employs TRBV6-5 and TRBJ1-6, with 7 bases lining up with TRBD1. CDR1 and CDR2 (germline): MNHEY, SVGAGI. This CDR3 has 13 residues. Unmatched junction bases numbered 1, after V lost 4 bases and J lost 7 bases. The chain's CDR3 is CASSSDRNSPLHF. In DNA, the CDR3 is TGTGCCAGCAGTTCGGACAGGAATTCACCCCTCCACTTT.

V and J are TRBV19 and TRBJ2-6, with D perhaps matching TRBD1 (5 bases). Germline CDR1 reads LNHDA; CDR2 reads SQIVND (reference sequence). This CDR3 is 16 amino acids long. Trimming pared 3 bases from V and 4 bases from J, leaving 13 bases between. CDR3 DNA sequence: TGTGCCAGTAGTATCCCCCCAACAGGCGGGGCCAACGTCCTGACTTTC. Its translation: CASSIPPTGGANVLTF.

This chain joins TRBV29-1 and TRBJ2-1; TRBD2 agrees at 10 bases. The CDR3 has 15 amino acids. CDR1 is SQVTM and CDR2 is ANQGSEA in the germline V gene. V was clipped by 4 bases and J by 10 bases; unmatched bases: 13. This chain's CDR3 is CSVATSGNGFKEQFF. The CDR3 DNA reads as TGCAGCGTTGCAACTAGCGGGAATGGGTTTAAGGAGCAGTTCTTC.

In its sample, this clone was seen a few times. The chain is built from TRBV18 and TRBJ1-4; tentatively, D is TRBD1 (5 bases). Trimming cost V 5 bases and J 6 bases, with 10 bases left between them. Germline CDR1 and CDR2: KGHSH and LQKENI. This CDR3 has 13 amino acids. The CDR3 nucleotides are TGTGCCAGCTCAAAGCAGGGAGATGAAAAACTGTTTTTT. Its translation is CASSKQGDEKLFF.

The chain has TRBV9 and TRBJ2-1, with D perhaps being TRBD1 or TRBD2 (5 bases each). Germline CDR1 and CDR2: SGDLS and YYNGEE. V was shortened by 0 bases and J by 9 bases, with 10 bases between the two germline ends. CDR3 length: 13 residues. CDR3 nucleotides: TGTGCCAGCAGCGTAGGAGGGGATAGTGAGCAGTTCTTC. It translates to CASSVGGDSEQFF.

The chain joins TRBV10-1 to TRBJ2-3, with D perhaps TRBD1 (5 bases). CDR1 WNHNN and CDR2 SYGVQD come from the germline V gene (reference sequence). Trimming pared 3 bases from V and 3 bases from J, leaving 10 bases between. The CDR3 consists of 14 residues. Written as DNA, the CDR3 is TGCGCCAGCAGTGACCAGGGATGGACAGATACGCAGTATTTT. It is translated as CASSDQGWTDTQYF.

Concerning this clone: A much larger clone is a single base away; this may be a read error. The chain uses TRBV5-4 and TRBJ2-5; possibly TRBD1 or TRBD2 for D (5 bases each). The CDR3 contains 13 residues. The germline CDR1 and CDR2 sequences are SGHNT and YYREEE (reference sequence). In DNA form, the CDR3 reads TGTGCCAGCACCGAGGGGATACAAGGGACCCAGTACTTC. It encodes CASTEGIQGTQYF.

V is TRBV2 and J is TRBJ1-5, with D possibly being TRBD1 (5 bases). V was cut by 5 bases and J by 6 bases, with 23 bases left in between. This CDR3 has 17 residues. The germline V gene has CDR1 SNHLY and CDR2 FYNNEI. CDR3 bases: TGTGCCAGCAGTATGACCGGAGTGGGGACTGGGGCTCAGCCCCAGCATTTT. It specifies CASSMTGVGTGAQPQHF.

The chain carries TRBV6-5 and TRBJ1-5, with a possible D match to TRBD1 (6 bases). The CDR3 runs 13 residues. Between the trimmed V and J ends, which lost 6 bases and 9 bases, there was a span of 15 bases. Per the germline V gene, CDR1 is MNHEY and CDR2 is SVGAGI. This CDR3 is CASSPQGTRPQHF. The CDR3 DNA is TGTGCCAGCAGCCCACAGGGTACGCGGCCCCAGCATTTT.

CDR3 residues: CASSSAGTSSYEQYF. CDR3 in DNA: TGCGCCAGCAGCTCCGCCGGGACTAGCAGCTACGAGCAGTACTTC. The gene calls are TRBV5-1 and TRBJ2-7; 9 bases match TRBD2. The V gene end was trimmed by 3 bases and the J gene end by 3 bases; junction bases not matched to a gene: 7. The CDR3 consists of 15 residues. Germline V gene sequence: CDR1 SGHRS, CDR2 YFSETQ.

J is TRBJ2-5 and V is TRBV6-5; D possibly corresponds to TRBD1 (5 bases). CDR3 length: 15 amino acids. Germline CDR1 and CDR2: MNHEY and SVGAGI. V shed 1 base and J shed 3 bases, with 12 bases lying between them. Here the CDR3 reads CASSYLQGSKETQYF. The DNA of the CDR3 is TGTGCCAGCAGTTACTTGCAGGGTTCGAAAGAGACCCAGTACTTC.

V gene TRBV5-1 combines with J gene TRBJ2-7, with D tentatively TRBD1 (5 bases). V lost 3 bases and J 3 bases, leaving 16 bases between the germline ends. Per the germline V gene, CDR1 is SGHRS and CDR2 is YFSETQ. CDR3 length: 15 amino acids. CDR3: CASSSPGHSIYEQYF. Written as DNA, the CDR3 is TGCGCCAGCAGCTCTCCCGGACATTCTATCTACGAGCAGTACTTC.

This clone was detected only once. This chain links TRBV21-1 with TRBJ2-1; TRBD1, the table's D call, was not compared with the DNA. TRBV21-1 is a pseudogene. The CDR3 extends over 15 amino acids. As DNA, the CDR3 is TGTGCCAGCAGCAAGAGGGCTAGGGGGGACAGAGAGCAGTTCTTC. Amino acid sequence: CASSKRARGDREQFF.

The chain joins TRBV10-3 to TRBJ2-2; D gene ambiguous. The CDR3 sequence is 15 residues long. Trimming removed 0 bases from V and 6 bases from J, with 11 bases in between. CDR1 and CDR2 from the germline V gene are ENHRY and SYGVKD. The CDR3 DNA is TGTGCCATCAGTGAGTCGAGTCTCCTGGCCGGGGAGCTGTTTTTT. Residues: CAISESSLLAGELFF.

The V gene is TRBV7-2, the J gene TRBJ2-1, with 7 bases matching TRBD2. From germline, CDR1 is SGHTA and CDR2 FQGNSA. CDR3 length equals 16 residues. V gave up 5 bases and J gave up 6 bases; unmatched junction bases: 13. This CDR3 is CASSLNGGSLFNEQFF. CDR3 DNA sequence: TGTGCCAGCAGCCTAAATGGCGGGAGTTTGTTCAATGAGCAGTTCTTC.

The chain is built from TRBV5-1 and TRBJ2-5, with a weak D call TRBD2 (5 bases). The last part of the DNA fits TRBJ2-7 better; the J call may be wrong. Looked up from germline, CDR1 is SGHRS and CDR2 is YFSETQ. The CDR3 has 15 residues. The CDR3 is CASSLNRGVRYEQYF. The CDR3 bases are TGCGCCAGCAGCTTAAACCGGGGAGTAAGGTACGAGCAGTACTTC.